The present T cell receptor (beta chain) was sequenced within a study of CD8 T cells in Susac syndrome. Across the whole study: The sequenced Susac syndrome patients comprised more than five with active disease and roughly 8 in remission. Findings of the study overall: Susac-specific public clones in total CD8+ repertoires numbered some 15; in CD8+ TEMRA repertoires, they numbered about five.

This CDR3 region has 13 residues. Germline V CDR1 and CDR2: SNHLY, FYNNEI. FACS was used to enrich TEMRA cells, whereas the CD8+ and CD4+ T cells were obtained by negative isolation. Of note for this clonotype: As yet, its antigen is unknown. At one end, the junction sequence differs from germline, possibly due to a read error.

Reverse transcription of roughly 0.45 to 1 ug RNA used random hexamers. The immunoSEQ assay covered 54 Vbeta and 13 Jbeta segments for CDR3. TCRdb re-called the immunoSEQ multiplex PCR reads through MiXCR, storing one row per CDR3 protein. Among 95,000 to 150,000 distinct CDR3 sequences listed, about 95% were seen once. The origin of this receptor is a human donor with Susac syndrome. The chain carries TRBV2 and TRBJ1-1; possible D gene TRBD1, 6 bases. The sequenced material came from CD8+ T cells from PBMCs. This chain's CDR3 is CASSTTGNTEVFF. As DNA, the CDR3 is TGTGCCAGCAGTACTACAGGGAACACTGAAGTTTTCTTT.